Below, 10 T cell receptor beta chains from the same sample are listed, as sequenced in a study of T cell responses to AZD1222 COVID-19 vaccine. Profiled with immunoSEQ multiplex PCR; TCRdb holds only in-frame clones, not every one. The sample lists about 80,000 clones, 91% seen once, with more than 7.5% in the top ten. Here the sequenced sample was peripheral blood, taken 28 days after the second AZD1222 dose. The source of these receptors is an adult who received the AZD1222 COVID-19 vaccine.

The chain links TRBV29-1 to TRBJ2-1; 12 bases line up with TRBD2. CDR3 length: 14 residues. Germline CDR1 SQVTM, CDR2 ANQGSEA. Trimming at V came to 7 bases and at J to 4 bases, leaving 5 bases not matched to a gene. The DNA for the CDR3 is TGCAGCGCTCGACTAGCGGGGGTATACAATGAGCAGTTCTTC. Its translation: CSARLAGVYNEQFF.

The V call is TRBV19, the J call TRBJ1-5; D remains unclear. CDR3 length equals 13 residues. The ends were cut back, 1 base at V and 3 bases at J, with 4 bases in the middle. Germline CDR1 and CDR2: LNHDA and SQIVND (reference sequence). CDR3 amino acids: CASSIAINQPQHF. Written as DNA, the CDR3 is TGTGCCAGTAGTATAGCTATCAATCAGCCCCAGCATTTT.

The chain's CDR3 is CASSLMPASTDTQYF. CDR3 coding DNA: TGTGCCAGTAGTTTGATGCCGGCTAGCACAGATACGCAGTATTTT. The chain has TRBV19 and TRBJ2-3; D is ambiguous. Trimming shortened V by 5 bases and J by 0 bases, and 12 bases separated the two germline ends. The CDR3 length is 15 residues. Per the germline V gene, CDR1 is LNHDA and CDR2 is SQIVND (reference sequence).

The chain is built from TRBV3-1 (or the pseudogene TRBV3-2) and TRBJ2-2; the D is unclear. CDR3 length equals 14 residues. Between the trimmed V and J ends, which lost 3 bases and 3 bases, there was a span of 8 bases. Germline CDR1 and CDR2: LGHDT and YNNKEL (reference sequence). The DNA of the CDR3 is TGTGCCAGCAGCCAGTCTCGAGACACCGGGGAGCTGTTTTTT. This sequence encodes CASSQSRDTGELFF.

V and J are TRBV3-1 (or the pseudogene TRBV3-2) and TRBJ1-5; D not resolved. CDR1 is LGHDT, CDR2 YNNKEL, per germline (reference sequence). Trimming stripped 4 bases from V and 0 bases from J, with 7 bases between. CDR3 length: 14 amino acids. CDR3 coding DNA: TGTGCCAGCAGCCCGACCAGTAGCAATCAGCCCCAGCATTTT. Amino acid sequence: CASSPTSSNQPQHF.

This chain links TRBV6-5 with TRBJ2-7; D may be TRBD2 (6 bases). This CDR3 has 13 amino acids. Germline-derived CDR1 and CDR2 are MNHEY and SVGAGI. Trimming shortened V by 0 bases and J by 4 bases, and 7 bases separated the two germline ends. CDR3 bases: TGTGCCAGCAGTTACTCGGAGGGTTACGAGCAGTACTTC. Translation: CASSYSEGYEQYF.

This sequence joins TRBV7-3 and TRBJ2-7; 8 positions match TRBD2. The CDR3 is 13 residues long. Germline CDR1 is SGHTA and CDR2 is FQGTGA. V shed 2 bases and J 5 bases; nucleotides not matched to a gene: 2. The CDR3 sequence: CASSLAGGHEQYF. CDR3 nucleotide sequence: TGTGCCAGCAGCTTAGCGGGAGGCCACGAGCAGTACTTC.

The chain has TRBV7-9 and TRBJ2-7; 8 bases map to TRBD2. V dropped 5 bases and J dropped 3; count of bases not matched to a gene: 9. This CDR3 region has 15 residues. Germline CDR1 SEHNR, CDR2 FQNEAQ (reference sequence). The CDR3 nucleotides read TGTGCCAGCAGCGCCCCGGGACTAGTGAGCTACGAGCAGTACTTC. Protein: CASSAPGLVSYEQYF.

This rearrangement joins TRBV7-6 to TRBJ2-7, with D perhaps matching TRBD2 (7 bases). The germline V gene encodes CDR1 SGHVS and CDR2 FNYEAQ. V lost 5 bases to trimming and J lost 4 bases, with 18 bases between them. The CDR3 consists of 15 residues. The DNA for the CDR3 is TGTGCCAGCAGCCCGACCGTGGGGGGGGCGTACGAGCAGTACTTC. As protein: CASSPTVGGAYEQYF.

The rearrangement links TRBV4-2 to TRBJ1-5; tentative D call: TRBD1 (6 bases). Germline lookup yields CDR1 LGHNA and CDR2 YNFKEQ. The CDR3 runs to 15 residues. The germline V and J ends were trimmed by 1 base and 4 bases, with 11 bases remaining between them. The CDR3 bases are TGTGCCAGCAGCCAAGCTTACAGGGCAAATCAGCCCCAGCATTTT. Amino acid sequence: CASSQAYRANQPQHF.